This T cell receptor beta chain was captured in a study of beta chain features in type 1 diabetes (dated by TCRdb to 2017 to 2018). Broadly, across the study: Patients and healthy donors did not differ in mean age, gender distribution, total cell number or subset yield. A total of over 90,000,000 sorted cells were examined across all samples, and a strong correlation was observed between cell number per subset and RNA yield. The study compared the TCRB repertoires of sorted circulating CD4+ T cell subsets in recently diagnosed type 1 diabetes patients with those in matched healthy donors. Whereas all 30 or so donors provided naive and central memory subsets, regulatory and stem cell-like memory subsets were isolated from just 8 patients and roughly 8 healthy donors. Study-level results and caveats: A moderate but significant shortening of TCRB CDR3 length was observed in type 1 diabetes patients in all four CD4+ subsets. PCR may preferentially amplify shorter templates, but because patient and control samples were amplified and corrected together, any resulting skew would affect both groups equally. At VDJ recombination sites, type 1 diabetes patients had fewer insertions and more deleted nucleotides, which implies abnormalities in thymic rearrangement. Naive, central memory and regulatory TCRB repertoires appeared to be more alike among patients than among healthy donors. Because cDNA was sequenced instead of genomic DNA, highly expressing activated cells could be over-represented, though the groups showed no difference in activation or CD3 levels. Only small numbers of individuals were included in the HLA sub-analyses, which left unresolved whether HLA type had any influence on TCRB rearrangement.

The High Capacity cDNA Reverse Transcription Kit was used to reverse transcribe all of the isolated RNA, meaning that expressed TCRB transcripts were what got sequenced. Naive, central memory and regulatory T cell samples underwent deep immunoSEQ sequencing, averaging approximately 3.3 million total reads per sample. Sorted cells were lysed in RLT buffer, and RNA was extracted using DNase-treated RNeasy Micro or Mini kits according to cell number. To prevent cross-contamination, every cell subset was processed on its own, while patient and healthy donor samples were processed together. The immunoSEQ multiplex PCR was used to amplify TCRB sequences from cDNA, generating 87-bp fragments that spanned the CDR3 region. Amplicons were sequenced on the Illumina HiSeq platform. The published analysis was carried out like this. PCR bias was corrected computationally using synthetic template baselines, and reads within Hamming distance 2 were collapsed, with unmergeable singletons discarded. Reads were aligned against IMGT to assign V, D and J genes, CDR3 length and insertions or deletions at six rearrangement sites. Within each subset, clonotype counts were normalized to sorted cell number, and only after that were true diversity and Gini coefficients computed with the tcR R package. Repertoire sharing was quantified using the overlap coefficient calculated on TCRB nucleotide sequences. Out-of-frame TCRB sequences from naive cells were analyzed to stand in for the pre-selection repertoire. TCRdb provides this immuneACCESS table in a form limited to in-frame rearrangements. Some clones are lacking; in checked studies, under half of them reflect an unresolved V gene, and why the rest are absent is not known. Clone size and V and J calls were adopted from that table, with D and trimming inferred from the DNA. This sample comprises 350,000 to 400,000 clones, about 14% of them detected only once. The ten largest account for around 0.02% of the sample.

Remarks on this clone: Its binding antigen is unknown. Nothing much larger sits one base from this clone, and base qualities are not available.

Each donor gave one peripheral blood draw, averaging roughly 100 mL, which was collected into heparinised tubes. A BD FACSAria II and a panel including CD45RO, CCR7, CD25, CD127, CD95 and CD27 were used to sort naive, central memory, regulatory and stem cell-like memory CD4+ T cells. Every sorted population had a purity above 95%. PBMCs were isolated right away by Lymphoprep density gradient centrifugation and were stained directly, without culture. Samples were stained and sorted in pairs, with one healthy donor and one patient per experiment, so that batch effects were minimized. Spanning cysteine to phenylalanine, the CDR3 consists of 13 amino acids. Only the CDR3 region is kept as DNA, spanning 39 bases read in frame from base 1. At the junction V is shortened by 1 base and J by 4 bases, with 8 bases in between. CDR1 SGHAT and CDR2 FQNNGV were looked up in the germline V gene.

The receptor's source is a woman between 18 and 30 years old in good health. The sample consisted of naive CD4+ T cells from blood. Reading the label with the study, this specimen's cell subset or site is: true naive CD4+ T cells. The rearranged chain carries TRBV11-2 and TRBJ2-7, and possibly TRBD1, on 5 matching bases. The encoded CDR3 is CASSLVRGYEQYF. The sequenced DNA is TGTGCCAGCAGCTTAGTTAGGGGTTACGAGCAGTACTTC. Outside the CDR3, residues come from the reference TRBV11-2 and TRBJ2-7 proteins, so the full variable domain is: EAGVAQSPRYKIIEKRQSVAFWCNPISGHATLYWYQQILGQGPKLLIQFQNNGVVDDSQLPKDRFSAERLKGVDSTLKIQPAKLEDSAVYLCASSLVRGYEQYFGPGTRLTVT.